The clone carrying this T cell receptor beta chain has at least ten counts. Its antigen is still unknown. This specimen comes from a study of T cell clonality in common variable immunodeficiency. Study conclusions and caveats: Fewer TCRbeta clones were shared among CVID subjects than controls. In common variable immunodeficiency, TCR beta chains reportedly carried fewer deletions and N-nucleotide insertions. CVID subjects had higher TCRbeta clonality than healthy controls, most marked in about a third. The cause of increased CVID clonality remains unclear without subpopulation sequencing.

The assay was immunoSEQ multiplex PCR, and TCRdb's table has in-frame clones only and misses some. The sample has about 52,000 clones, none seen only once. Material: peripheral blood mononuclear cells. The TCR comes from a person aged 18 to 75 in good health.

The covered CDR3 bases are TGTGCCAGCAGCTCCCAGACAGGGAATAATTCACCC. Residues: CASSSQTGNNSP. The CDR3 as a whole reads CASSSQTGNNSPLHF. This rearrangement joins TRBV7-3 to TRBJ1-6, with 7 bases identical to TRBD1. The read is 3 residues too short to cover the CDR3 end, so that end is filled in from the germline J gene. Germline trimming cut 4 bases from V and 5 bases from J; bases unmatched to any gene: 5. The CDR3 runs 15 residues. Germline loops: CDR1 SGHTA, CDR2 FQGTGA.